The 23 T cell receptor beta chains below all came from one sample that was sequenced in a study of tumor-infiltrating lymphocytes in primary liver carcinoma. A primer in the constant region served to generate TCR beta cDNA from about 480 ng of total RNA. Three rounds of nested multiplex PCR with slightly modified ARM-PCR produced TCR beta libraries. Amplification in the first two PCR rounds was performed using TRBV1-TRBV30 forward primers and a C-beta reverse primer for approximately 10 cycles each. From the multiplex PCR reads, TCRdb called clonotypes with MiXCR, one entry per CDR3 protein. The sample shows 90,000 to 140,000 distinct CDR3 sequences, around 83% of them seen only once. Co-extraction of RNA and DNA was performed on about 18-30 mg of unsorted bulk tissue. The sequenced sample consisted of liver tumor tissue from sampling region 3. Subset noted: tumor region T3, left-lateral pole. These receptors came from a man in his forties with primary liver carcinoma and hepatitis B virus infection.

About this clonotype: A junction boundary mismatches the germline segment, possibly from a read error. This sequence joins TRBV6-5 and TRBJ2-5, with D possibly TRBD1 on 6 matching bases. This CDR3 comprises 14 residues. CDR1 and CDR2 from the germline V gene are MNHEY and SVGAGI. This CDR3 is CASSQQGWEETRYF. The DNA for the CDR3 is TGTGCCAGCAGCCAGCAGGGGTGGGAAGAGACCCGGTACTTC.

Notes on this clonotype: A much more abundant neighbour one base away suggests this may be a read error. CDR3: CASSFLGLGFNEQFF. Written as DNA, the CDR3 is TGTGCCAGCAGTTTTTTAGGGTTGGGCTTCAATGAGCAGTTCTTC. The J gene is TRBJ2-1, the V gene TRBV28; D gene uncertain. CDR3 length: 15 amino acids. Germline-derived CDR1 and CDR2 are MDHEN and SYDVKM. Trimming removed 3 bases from V and 6 bases from J, with 15 bases in between. Full variable domain (rest looked up from reference TRBV28 and TRBJ2-1): DVKVTQSSRYLVKRTGEKVFLECVQDMDHENMFWYRQDPGLGLRLIYFSYDVKMKEKGDIPEGYSVSREKKERFSLILESASTNQTSMYLCASSFLGLGFNEQFFGPGTRLTVL.

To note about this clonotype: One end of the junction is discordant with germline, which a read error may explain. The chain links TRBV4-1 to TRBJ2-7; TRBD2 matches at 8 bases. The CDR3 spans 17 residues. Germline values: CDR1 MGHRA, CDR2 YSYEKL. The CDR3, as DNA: TGCGCCAGCTGCCAAGGTCCCGCCAGGGGACTAGCCTACGAGCAGTACTTC. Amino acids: CASCQGPARGLAYEQYF.

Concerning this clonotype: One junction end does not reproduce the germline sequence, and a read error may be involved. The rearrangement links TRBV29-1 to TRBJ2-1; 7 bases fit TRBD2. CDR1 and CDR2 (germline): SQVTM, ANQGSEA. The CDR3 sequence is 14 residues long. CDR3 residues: CSGGGSGSYNEHYF. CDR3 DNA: TGCAGCGGGGGGGGGAGCGGCTCCTACAATGAGCACTACTTC.

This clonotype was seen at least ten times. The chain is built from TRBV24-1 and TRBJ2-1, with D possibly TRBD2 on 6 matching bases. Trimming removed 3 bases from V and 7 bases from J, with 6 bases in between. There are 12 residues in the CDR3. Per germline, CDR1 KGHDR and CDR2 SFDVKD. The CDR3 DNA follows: TGTGCCACCAGTGATCGGGGGAATGAGCAGTTCTTC. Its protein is CATSDRGNEQFF.

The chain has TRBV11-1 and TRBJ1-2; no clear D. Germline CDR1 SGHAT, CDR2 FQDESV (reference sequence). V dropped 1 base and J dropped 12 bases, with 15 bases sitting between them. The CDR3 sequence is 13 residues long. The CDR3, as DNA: TGTGCCAGCAGCTTAGTCCATAACTATGACCACACCTTC. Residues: CASSLVHNYDHTF. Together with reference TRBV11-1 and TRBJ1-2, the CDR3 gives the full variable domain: EAEVAQSPRYKITEKSQAVAFWCDPISGHATLYWYRQILGQGPELLVQFQDESVVDDSQLPKDRFSAERLKGVDSTLKIQPAELGDSAMYLCASSLVHNYDHTFGSGTRLTVV.

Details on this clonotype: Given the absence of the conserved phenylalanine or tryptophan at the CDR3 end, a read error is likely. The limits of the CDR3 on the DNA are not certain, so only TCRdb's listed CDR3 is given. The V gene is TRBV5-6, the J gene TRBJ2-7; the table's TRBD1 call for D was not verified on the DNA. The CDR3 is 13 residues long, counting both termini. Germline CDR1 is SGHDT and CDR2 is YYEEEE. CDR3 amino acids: CASSIGPLWGHYL.

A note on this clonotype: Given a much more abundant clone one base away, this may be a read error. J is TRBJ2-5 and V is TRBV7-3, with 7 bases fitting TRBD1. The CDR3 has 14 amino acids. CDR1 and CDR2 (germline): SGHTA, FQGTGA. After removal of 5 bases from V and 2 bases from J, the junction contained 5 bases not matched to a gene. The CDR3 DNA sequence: TGTGCCAGCAGCCGAAACAGGGGACAAGAGACCCAGTACTTC. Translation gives CASSRNRGQETQYF.

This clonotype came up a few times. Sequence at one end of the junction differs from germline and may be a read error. For the CDR3, the DNA is TGCGTCAGCAGCTTGGCCGGAGGGGCGAGGACTGAAGCTTTCTTT. It codes for CVSSLAGGARTEAFF. V is TRBV5-1 and J is TRBJ1-1, with D possibly TRBD1 on 5 matching bases. The CDR3 has 15 amino acids. Looked up from germline, CDR1 is SGHRS and CDR2 is YFSETQ.

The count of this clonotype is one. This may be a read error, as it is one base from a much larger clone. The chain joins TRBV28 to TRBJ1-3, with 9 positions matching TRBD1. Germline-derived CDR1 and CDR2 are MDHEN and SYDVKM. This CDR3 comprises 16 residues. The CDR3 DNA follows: TGTGCCTGCAGTCTCCTCGGGACAGGGATTGAGAACACCATATATTTT. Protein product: CACSLLGTGIENTIYF.

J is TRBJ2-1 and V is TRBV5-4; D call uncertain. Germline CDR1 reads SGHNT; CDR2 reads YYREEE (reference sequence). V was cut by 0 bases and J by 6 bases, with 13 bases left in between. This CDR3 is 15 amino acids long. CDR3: CASSLVLVEGNEQFF. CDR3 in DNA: TGTGCCAGCAGCTTGGTTCTAGTGGAAGGCAATGAGCAGTTCTTC.

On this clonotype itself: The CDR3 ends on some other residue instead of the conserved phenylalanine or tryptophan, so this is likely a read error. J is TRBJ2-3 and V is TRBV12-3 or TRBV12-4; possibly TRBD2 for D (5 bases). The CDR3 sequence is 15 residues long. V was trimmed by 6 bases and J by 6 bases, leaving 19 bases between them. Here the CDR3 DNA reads TGTGCCAGCAGCTCTGACTGGACTGTTGCGGATACGCAGTATTAT. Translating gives CASSSDWTVADTQYY.

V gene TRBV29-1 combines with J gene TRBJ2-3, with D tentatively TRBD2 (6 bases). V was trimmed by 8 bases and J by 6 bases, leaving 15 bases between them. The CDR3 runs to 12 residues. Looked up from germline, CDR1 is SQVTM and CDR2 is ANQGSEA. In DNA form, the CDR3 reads TGCAGCCAAGATGTGGGGACTGATACGCAGTATTTT. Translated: CSQDVGTDTQYF.

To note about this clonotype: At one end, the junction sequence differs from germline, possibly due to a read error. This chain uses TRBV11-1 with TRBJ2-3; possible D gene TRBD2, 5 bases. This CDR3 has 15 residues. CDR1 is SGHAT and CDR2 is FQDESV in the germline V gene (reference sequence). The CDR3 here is CANSLPRESTDTQYF. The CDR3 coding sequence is TGTGCCAACAGTTTGCCTAGGGAGAGCACAGATACACAGTATTTT.

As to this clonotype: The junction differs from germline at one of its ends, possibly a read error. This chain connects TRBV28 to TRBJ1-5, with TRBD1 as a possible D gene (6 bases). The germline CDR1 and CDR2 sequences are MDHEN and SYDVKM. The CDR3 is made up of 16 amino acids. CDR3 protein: CASSLPPGQGSQPRHF. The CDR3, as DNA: TGTGCCAGCAGTTTGCCACCGGGACAAGGAAGTCAGCCCCGGCATTTT.

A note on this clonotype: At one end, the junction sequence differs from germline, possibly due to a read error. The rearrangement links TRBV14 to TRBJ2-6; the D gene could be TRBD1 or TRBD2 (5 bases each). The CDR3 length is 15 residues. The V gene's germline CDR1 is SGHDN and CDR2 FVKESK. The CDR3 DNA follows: TGTGCCAGCAGCCAAGGCGCAACTGGGACCAACGTACTGACTTTC. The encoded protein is CASSQGATGTNVLTF.

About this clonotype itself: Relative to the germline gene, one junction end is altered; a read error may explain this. CDR3 nucleotide sequence: TGCAGTGCTAGAGACGTTTCCGGGATAGGGTTTAGTCGCAATCAGCCCCACCATTTT. It is translated as CSARDVSGIGFSRNQPHHF. This chain joins TRBV20-1 and TRBJ1-5; D unresolved. The CDR3 sequence is 19 residues long. Germline V gene data show CDR1 as DFQATT and CDR2 as SNEGSKA (reference sequence).

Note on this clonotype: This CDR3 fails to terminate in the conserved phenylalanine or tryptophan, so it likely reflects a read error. As DNA, the CDR3 is TGCAGCGTTGTTGTATATGGCTACACCATC. Translating gives CSVVVYGYTI. The chain joins TRBV29-1 to TRBJ1-2; D is unresolved. The CDR3 extends over 10 amino acids. Germline values: CDR1 SQVTM, CDR2 ANQGSEA. Trimming stripped 4 bases from V and 5 bases from J, with 5 bases between.

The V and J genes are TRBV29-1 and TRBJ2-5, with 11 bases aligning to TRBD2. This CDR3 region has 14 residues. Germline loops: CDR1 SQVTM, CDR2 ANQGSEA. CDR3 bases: TGCAACTCGAAGGGGACTAGCGGTGGAGAGACCCAGTACTTC. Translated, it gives CNSKGTSGGETQYF. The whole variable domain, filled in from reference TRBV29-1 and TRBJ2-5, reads SAVISQKPSRDICQRGTSLTIQCQVDSQVTMMFWYRQQPGQSLTLIATANQGSEATYESGFVIDKFPISRPNLTFSTLTVSNMSPEDSSIYLCNSKGTSGGETQYFGPGTRLLVL.

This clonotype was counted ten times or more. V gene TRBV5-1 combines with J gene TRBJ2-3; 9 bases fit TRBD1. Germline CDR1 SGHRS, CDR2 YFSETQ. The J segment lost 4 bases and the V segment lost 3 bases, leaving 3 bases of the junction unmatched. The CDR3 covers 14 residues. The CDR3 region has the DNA TGCGCCAGCAGCTCCCGGACAGGGGCAGATACGCAGTATTTT. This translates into CASSSRTGADTQYF.

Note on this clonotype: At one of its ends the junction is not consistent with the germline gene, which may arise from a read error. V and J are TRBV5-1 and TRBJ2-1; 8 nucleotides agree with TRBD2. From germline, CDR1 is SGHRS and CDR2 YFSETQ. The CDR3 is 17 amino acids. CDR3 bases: TGCGCCAGCAGCTCGGATCCTAGCGGGCTAACGTACAATGAGCGGTTCTTC. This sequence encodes CASSSDPSGLTYNERFF.

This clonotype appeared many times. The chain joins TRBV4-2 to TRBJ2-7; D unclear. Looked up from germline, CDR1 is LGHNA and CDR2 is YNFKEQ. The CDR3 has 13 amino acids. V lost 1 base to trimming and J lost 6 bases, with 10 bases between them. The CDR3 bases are TGTGCCAGCAGCCAAGGAATTAGCTCCGAGCAGTACTTC. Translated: CASSQGISSEQYF.

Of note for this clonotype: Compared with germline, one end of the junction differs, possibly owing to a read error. CDR3 protein: CASSYSIPGETPYF. CDR3 in DNA: TGTGCCAGCAGTTACTCGATTCCTGGGGAGACCCCGTACTTC. The genes are TRBV6-5 and TRBJ2-5; possible D gene TRBD2, 5 bases. This CDR3 has 14 amino acids. CDR1 and CDR2 from the germline V gene are MNHEY and SVGAGI.